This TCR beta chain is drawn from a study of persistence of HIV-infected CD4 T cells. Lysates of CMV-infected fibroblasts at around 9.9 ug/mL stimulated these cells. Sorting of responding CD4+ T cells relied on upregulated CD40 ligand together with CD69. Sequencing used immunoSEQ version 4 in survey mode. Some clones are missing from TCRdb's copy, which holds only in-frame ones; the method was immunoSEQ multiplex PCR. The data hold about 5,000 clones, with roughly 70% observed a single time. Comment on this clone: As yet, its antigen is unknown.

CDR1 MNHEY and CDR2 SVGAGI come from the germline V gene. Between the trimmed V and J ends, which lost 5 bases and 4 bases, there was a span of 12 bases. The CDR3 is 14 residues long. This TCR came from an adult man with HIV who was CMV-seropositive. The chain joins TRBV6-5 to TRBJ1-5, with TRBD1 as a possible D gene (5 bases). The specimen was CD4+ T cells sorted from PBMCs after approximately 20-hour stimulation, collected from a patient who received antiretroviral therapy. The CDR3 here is CASSTGTGNQPQHF. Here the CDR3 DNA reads TGTGCCAGCAGTACTGGGACGGGGAATCAGCCCCAGCATTTT.